This is a list of T cell receptor beta chains from one sample in a study of graft-versus-host responses after intestinal transplantation. These TCRs' antigens remain unknown. This table comes from immunoSEQ multiplex PCR, and its TCRdb copy is limited to in-frame clones, with some not included. The sample includes around 40,000 clones, about 95% of them seen just once. The sample in question was unstimulated CD8+ T cells sorted from spleen or lymph node cells, obtained before transplant. These TCRs come from a human donor who was the organ donor for an intestinal transplant. Each CDR3 is given without its conserved first and last residue.

CDR3 protein,V gene,J gene
ASSVVPWGHNEQF,TRBV9,TRBJ2-1
ASSPAGTQETQY,TRBV4-1,TRBJ2-5
ASSPQQLNIQY,TRBV11-3,TRBJ2-4
ASRPVVSVSYEQY,TRBV6-1,TRBJ2-7
ASSQGSGGSSYEQY,TRBV4-1,TRBJ2-7
ASSPGTSLEQY,TRBV6-1,TRBJ2-7
ASSPRDRSSYEQY,TRBV4-2,TRBJ2-7
ASSRGDDHNSPLH,TRBV23-1,TRBJ1-6
ASSYMASPIGETQY,TRBV6-5,TRBJ2-5
ASSKTSGGTDTQY,TRBV27,TRBJ2-3
ASSGGGAGETQY,TRBV9,TRBJ2-5
ASSQYTGELF,TRBV5-4,TRBJ2-2
ASRSDRGGVDVEAF,TRBV5-1,TRBJ1-1
ASSLLGLNTEAF,TRBV27,TRBJ1-1
ASSEGSGGYRPEF,TRBV2,TRBJ2-1
ASSQDLFNLGAF,TRBV4-2,TRBJ1-1
ASSQDLSSGGREQY,TRBV4-3,TRBJ2-7
ASSFGWRGGSEQF,TRBV7-2,TRBJ2-1
ASSQIDSDTQY,TRBV7-3,TRBJ2-3
ASSPQPGTGEYEQY,TRBV4-1,TRBJ2-7
ASSYGLSSGANVLT,TRBV6-5,TRBJ2-6
ASSWVHADTQY,TRBV19,TRBJ2-3
ASRGNTEAF,TRBV2,TRBJ1-1
ASSPDTFSYEQY,TRBV18,TRBJ2-7
ASSTLAGANEQF,TRBV19,TRBJ2-1
ASSQDLTAYEQY,TRBV4-1,TRBJ2-7
ASSDVGIRETQY,TRBV2,TRBJ2-5
ASSSGDSYEQY,TRBV7-9,TRBJ2-7
ASSPRAGRRNTEAF,TRBV7-6,TRBJ1-1
ASSQGGGLGWNEQF,TRBV4-3,TRBJ2-1
ASSDPRLSGGAQETQY,TRBV2,TRBJ2-5
ASSTGDTGELF,TRBV27,TRBJ2-2
ASSYSSAGGNGYT,TRBV6-5,TRBJ1-2
ASTPGGTGRVLYNEQF,TRBV11-2,TRBJ2-1
ASSLDRNLNEQF,TRBV27,TRBJ2-1
ASSQVEMLRLAGEYNEQF,TRBV4-3,TRBJ2-1
ASSLDRTGTNSPLH,TRBV4-2,TRBJ1-6
ASSLLAGYNEQF,TRBV5-4,TRBJ2-1
ASSPGTAIYEQY,TRBV4-2,-
ASSPWTGGQEETQY,TRBV14,TRBJ2-5
ASSWGDDYGYT,TRBV5-1,TRBJ1-2
ASSYSLDEQF,TRBV6-5,TRBJ2-1
SGLAGGTYEQY,TRBV29-1,TRBJ2-7
ASSEGGLAGGSPYEQY,TRBV2,TRBJ2-7
ASSFGGSSEQY,TRBV27,TRBJ2-7
ASSFGTGYGYT,TRBV27,TRBJ1-2
ASSYQTGNTGELF,TRBV6-5,TRBJ2-2
ASSKTRWSTDTQY,TRBV21-1,TRBJ2-3
ASSQDWGSYEQY,TRBV4-1,TRBJ2-7